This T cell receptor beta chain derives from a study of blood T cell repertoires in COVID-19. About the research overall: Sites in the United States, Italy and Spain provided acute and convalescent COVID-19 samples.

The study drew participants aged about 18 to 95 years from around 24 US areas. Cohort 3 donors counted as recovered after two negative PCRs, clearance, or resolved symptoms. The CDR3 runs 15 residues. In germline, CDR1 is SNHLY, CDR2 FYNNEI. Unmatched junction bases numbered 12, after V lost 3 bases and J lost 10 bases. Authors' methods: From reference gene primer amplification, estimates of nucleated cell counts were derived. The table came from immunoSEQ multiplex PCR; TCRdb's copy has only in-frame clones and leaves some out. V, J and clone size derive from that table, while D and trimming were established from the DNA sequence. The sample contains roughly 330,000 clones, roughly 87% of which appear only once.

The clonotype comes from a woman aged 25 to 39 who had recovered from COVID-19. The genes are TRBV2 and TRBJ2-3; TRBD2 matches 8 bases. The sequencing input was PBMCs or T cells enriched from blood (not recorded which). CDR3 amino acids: CASSDIERGPSAQYF. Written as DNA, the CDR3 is TGTGCCAGCAGTGATATCGAGCGGGGGCCTAGTGCGCAGTATTTT. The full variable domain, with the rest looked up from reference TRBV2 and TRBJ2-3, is EPEVTQTPSHQVTQMGQEVILRCVPISNHLYFYWYRQILGQKVEFLVSFYNNEISEKSEIFDDQFSVERPDGSNFTLKIRSTKLEDSAMYFCASSDIERGPSAQYFGPGTRLTVL.